This TCR beta chain was captured in a study of Ad26.COV2.S vaccination and SARS-CoV-2 variants. Assay used: immunoSEQ multiplex PCR; TCRdb lists only in-frame clones, some missing. The data show almost 400,000 clones, over 75% seen once. Trimming removed 3 bases at V and 7 bases at J, with 16 bases between. The CDR3 has 15 amino acids. The V gene's germline CDR1 is GTSNPN and CDR2 SVGIG (reference sequence). Treatment indicated: around 19 received Ad26.COV2.S at low or high dose, single or two shots; several received placebo; per-sample allocation not given. Day 63 after the first injection of vaccine or placebo was the sampling time. Boston provided a donor who was an adult aged 18-55 years.

This clonotype originated in a person between 18 and 65 years old who received the Ad26.COV2.S COVID-19 vaccine or a placebo. This sequence joins TRBV30 and TRBJ1-6; perhaps TRBD1 as D (5 bases). Sequencing used peripheral blood, obtained in a trial of Ad26.COV2.S vaccine versus placebo. CDR3 nucleotide sequence: TGTGCCTGGAGCACTCGGGGGGGGGTGAATTCACCCCTCCACTTT. This sequence encodes CAWSTRGGVNSPLHF.